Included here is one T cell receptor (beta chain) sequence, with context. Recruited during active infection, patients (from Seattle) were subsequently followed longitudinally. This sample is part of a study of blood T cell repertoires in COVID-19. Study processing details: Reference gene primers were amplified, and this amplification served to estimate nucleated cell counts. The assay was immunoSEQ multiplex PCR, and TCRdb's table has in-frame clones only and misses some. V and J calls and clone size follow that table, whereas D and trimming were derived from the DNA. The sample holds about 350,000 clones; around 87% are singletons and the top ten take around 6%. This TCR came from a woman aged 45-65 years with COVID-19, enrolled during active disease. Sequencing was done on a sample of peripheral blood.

The CDR3: CASSQVRNQGLRSLHF. The CDR3 DNA reads TGTGCCAGCAGCCAAGTTAGAAATCAGGGCTTGCGATCCCTCCACTTT. The V gene is TRBV3-1 (or the pseudogene TRBV3-2), the J gene TRBJ1-6, with TRBD1 as a possible D gene (5 bases). Per the germline V gene, CDR1 is LGHDT and CDR2 is YNNKEL (reference sequence). V was pared by 1 base and J by 14 bases, with 21 bases between. CDR3 length: 16 amino acids.